These 13 T cell receptor beta chains were sequenced from one sample in a study of blood T cell repertoires in COVID-19. Some clones are missing from TCRdb's copy, which holds only in-frame ones; the method was immunoSEQ multiplex PCR. The sample has under 250,000 clones, under 90% seen once; the top ten hold about 6%. The specimen sequenced was peripheral blood. These receptors all stem from a man aged 55-75 years who had recovered from COVID-19.

The chain uses TRBV19 and TRBJ1-4; TRBD1 matches at 8 bases. J lost 8 bases, V lost 5 bases, and 7 bases had no gene match. The CDR3 loop spans 14 amino acids. Per germline, CDR1 LNHDA and CDR2 SQIVND (reference sequence). CDR3 sequence reads: CASSRGQGGEKLFF. The CDR3 nucleotides are TGTGCCAGTAGTCGAGGACAGGGCGGCGAAAAACTGTTTTTT.

This chain uses TRBV19 with TRBJ1-1; perhaps TRBD1 as D (5 bases). Germline CDR1 reads LNHDA; CDR2 reads SQIVND (reference sequence). The CDR3 spans 13 residues. Trimming removed 6 bases at V and 4 bases at J, with 12 bases between. CDR3 coding DNA: TGTGCCAGTAGAAGGGGCACGGGCACTGAAGCTTTCTTT. Amino acids: CASRRGTGTEAFF.

This chain joins TRBV6-5 and TRBJ1-2; possible D gene TRBD1, 5 bases. Per germline, CDR1 MNHEY and CDR2 SVGAGI. This CDR3 spans 13 amino acids. With 0 bases removed from V and 8 bases from J, the gap between germline ends came to 10 bases. CDR3 sequence (DNA): TGTGCCAGCAGTTACTCTCAGGGAAGGGGCTACACCTTC. Its protein product is CASSYSQGRGYTF.

This chain uses TRBV25-1 with TRBJ1-1; the D gene is possibly TRBD1 (5 bases). The length of the CDR3 is 15 residues. Germline-derived CDR1 and CDR2 are MGHDK and SYGVNS. V dropped 3 bases and J dropped 1 base, with 12 bases sitting between them. CDR3 coding DNA: TGTGCCAGCAGTGACTTTGACAGTTCGAACACTGAAGCTTTCTTT. Its translation is CASSDFDSSNTEAFF.

The V call is TRBV11-2, the J call TRBJ1-3; TRBD1 matches 7 bases. Germline assignment: CDR1 SGHAT and CDR2 FQNNGV. The CDR3 loop spans 12 amino acids. With 5 bases clipped from V and 11 bases from J, the junction kept 6 bases outside the gene matches. DNA for the CDR3: TGTGCCAGCAGCCTCGGGACAGTCCCCATATATTTT. The encoded protein is CASSLGTVPIYF. Full variable domain (rest looked up from reference TRBV11-2 and TRBJ1-3): EAGVAQSPRYKIIEKRQSVAFWCNPISGHATLYWYQQILGQGPKLLIQFQNNGVVDDSQLPKDRFSAERLKGVDSTLKIQPAKLEDSAVYLCASSLGTVPIYFGEGSWLTVV.

This sequence joins TRBV6-1 and TRBJ1-1; perhaps TRBD1 as D (6 bases). This CDR3 contains 15 residues. The V and J ends lost 0 bases and 5 bases respectively, with 13 bases between them. The germline CDR1 and CDR2 sequences are MNHNS and SASEGT. CDR3 nucleotide sequence: TGTGCCAGCAGTGAAGCCTCCAGGGGTAGGACTGAAGCTTTCTTT. It translates to CASSEASRGRTEAFF.

This clone was seen a handful of times. The chain combines TRBV27 with TRBJ2-7; TRBD2 matches at 11 bases. The junction had 9 bases not matched to a gene; V was cut back by 4 bases and J by 4 bases. Germline V gives CDR1 MNHEY, CDR2 SMNVEV (reference sequence). CDR3 length: 16 residues. CDR3 nucleotide sequence: TGTGCCAGCAGTTCAGCTACTAGCGGGAGAAGATACGAGCAGTACTTC. Encoded protein: CASSSATSGRRYEQYF.

The genes are TRBV13 and TRBJ1-1, with TRBD1 matching 7 bases. Germline CDR1 PRHDT, CDR2 FYEKMQ (reference sequence). The length of the CDR3 is 14 residues. The V gene end was trimmed by 2 bases and the J gene end by 4 bases; junction bases not matched to a gene: 4. In nucleotides, the CDR3 is TGTGCCAGCAGCTTAAGGCCAGGGGGCACTGAAGCTTTCTTT. Amino acids: CASSLRPGGTEAFF.

This rearrangement joins TRBV6-5 to TRBJ2-5; a possible D gene is TRBD1 (6 bases). The germline V gene has CDR1 MNHEY and CDR2 SVGAGI. There are 14 residues in the CDR3. V shed 7 bases and J shed 5 bases, with 17 bases lying between them. DNA for the CDR3: TGTGCCAGCACCGCTACAGGGTGGGGGGAGACCCAGTACTTC. Its protein product is CASTATGWGETQYF.

This clone was counted a single time. In DNA, the CDR3 is TGTGCCAGCAGCCCGGACAGATACAATGAGCAGTTCTTC. It translates to CASSPDRYNEQFF. The V call is TRBV7-9, the J call TRBJ2-1; tentatively, D is TRBD1 (6 bases). The CDR3 has 13 residues. Germline V CDR1 and CDR2: SEHNR, FQNEAQ (reference sequence). Deletions cut 5 bases from V and 4 bases from J, with 9 bases between.

This chain connects TRBV6-5 to TRBJ2-5; possible D gene TRBD2, 7 bases. Trimming shortened V by 5 bases and J by 1 base, and 14 bases separated the two germline ends. In germline, CDR1 is MNHEY, CDR2 SVGAGI. The CDR3 runs to 15 residues. Here the CDR3 DNA reads TGTGCCAGCAGTCGTCCCGGGGGGCCCCAAGAGACCCAGTACTTC. This sequence encodes CASSRPGGPQETQYF.

The chain uses TRBV5-5 and TRBJ1-6; 7 bases map to TRBD1. The CDR3 is 13 amino acids. Losses at the gene ends were 2 bases for V and 13 bases for J; bases not matched to a gene: 6. The germline V gene has CDR1 SGHKS and CDR2 YYEKEE (reference sequence). The DNA for the CDR3 is TGTGCCAGCAGCTTACTACAGGGGAGGCCCCTCCACTTT. As protein: CASSLLQGRPLHF.

The V and J genes are TRBV3-1 (or the pseudogene TRBV3-2) and TRBJ1-3; D remains unclear. V shed 3 bases and J shed 7 bases, with 16 bases lying between them. The length of the CDR3 is 15 residues. Germline lookup yields CDR1 LGHDT and CDR2 YNNKEL (reference sequence). CDR3: CASSQESVAGNTIYF. DNA of the CDR3: TGTGCCAGCAGCCAGGAGTCGGTGGCGGGGAACACCATATATTTT.